A selection of T cell receptor beta chains follows, all from one sample in a study of CD8 T cells in ankylosing spondylitis. TCRdb re-called the 5' RACE reads with MiXCR, one entry per CDR3 protein. The sample includes 250,000 or so distinct CDR3 sequences, about 20% of them seen just once. Source material: blood, either unsorted or a sorted T cell fraction (not recorded which). These receptor sequences come from a male donor with ankylosing spondylitis or in good health (not recorded which). The CDR3 runs from the conserved cysteine through the conserved F or W. D genes are given only for firm matches. The size entry is marked missing in some rows and otherwise reads once, few, many or a size class.

CDR3nt: TGTGCCAGCAGTGAATTAAGGACAGGAGAAGAGCAGTACTTC
CDR3aa: CASSELRTGEEQYF
abundance: few
len: 14
d_gene: TRBD1
j_gene: TRBJ2-7
v_gene: TRBV25-1

CDR3nt: TGTGCCAGCAGTTTGGTTGCGGCGGGAGAAGAGACCCAGTACTTC
CDR3aa: CASSLVAAGEETQYF
abundance: few
len: 15
d_gene: TRBD2
j_gene: TRBJ2-5
v_gene: TRBV12-3/TRBV12-4

CDR3nt: TGCGCCAGCAGCCAAGAGGTGACATACAATGAGCAGTTCTTC
CDR3aa: CASSQEVTYNEQFF
abundance: few
len: 14
d_gene: -
j_gene: TRBJ2-1
v_gene: TRBV4-1

CDR3nt: TGTGCCATCGCAAGCGGGCATCTTGAGGAGCAGTTCTTC
CDR3aa: CAIASGHLEEQFF
abundance: -
len: 13
d_gene: -
j_gene: TRBJ2-1
v_gene: TRBV3-1

CDR3nt: TGTGCCAGCAGCACTCCTCCCGGGACTAGCGGGGACAATGAGCAGTTCTTC
CDR3aa: CASSTPPGTSGDNEQFF
abundance: few
len: 17
d_gene: TRBD2
j_gene: TRBJ2-1
v_gene: TRBV9

CDR3nt: TGTGCCAGTAGTATTAGGGCAGATGCCTACAATGAGCAGTTCTTC
CDR3aa: CASSIRADAYNEQFF
abundance: -
len: 15
d_gene: -
j_gene: TRBJ2-1
v_gene: TRBV19

CDR3nt: TGCAGCGCATGGGACGGCAGCTCCTACAATGAGCAGTTCTTC
CDR3aa: CSAWDGSSYNEQFF
abundance: few
len: 14
d_gene: -
j_gene: TRBJ2-1
v_gene: TRBV29-1

CDR3nt: TGTGCCAGCAGCTCCGTTCGGGGGCTTCAGACAAACATTCAGTACTTC
CDR3aa: CASSSVRGLQTNIQYF
abundance: -
len: 16
d_gene: -
j_gene: TRBJ2-4
v_gene: TRBV11-2

CDR3nt: TGCGCCAGCAGCCAAGAGTGGGGGAACTTCCAAGAGACCCAGTACTTC
CDR3aa: CASSQEWGNFQETQYF
abundance: few
len: 16
d_gene: -
j_gene: TRBJ2-5
v_gene: TRBV4-3

CDR3nt: TGCGCCAGCAGCCTTCCGGAAAAGTACGAGCAGTACTTC
CDR3aa: CASSLPEKYEQYF
abundance: -
len: 13
d_gene: -
j_gene: TRBJ2-7
v_gene: TRBV5-1

CDR3nt: TGCAGCGTTTACACTAGCGGGATTTCGGATACGCAGTATTTT
CDR3aa: CSVYTSGISDTQYF
abundance: -
len: 14
d_gene: TRBD2
j_gene: TRBJ2-3
v_gene: TRBV29-1

CDR3nt: TGTGCTAGTGGTTACTTGACTAGCGGTATCACAGATACGCAGTATTTT
CDR3aa: CASGYLTSGITDTQYF
abundance: -
len: 16
d_gene: TRBD2
j_gene: TRBJ2-3
v_gene: TRBV12-5

CDR3nt: TGTGCCAGCAGTTACTCGGTCTTAGCGGGCGAGGGTCCCCCCAATGAGCAGTTCTTC
CDR3aa: CASSYSVLAGEGPPNEQFF
abundance: few
len: 19
d_gene: TRBD2
j_gene: TRBJ2-1
v_gene: TRBV6-2/TRBV6-3

CDR3nt: TGCAGCGGGACCGGGACAGGGGGCACCGGGGAGCTGTTTTTT
CDR3aa: CSGTGTGGTGELFF
abundance: few
len: 14
d_gene: TRBD1
j_gene: TRBJ2-2
v_gene: TRBV29-1

CDR3nt: TGTGCCACCAGCGTGACAGTCAATCAGCCCCAGCATTTT
CDR3aa: CATSVTVNQPQHF
abundance: -
len: 13
d_gene: -
j_gene: TRBJ1-5
v_gene: TRBV27

CDR3nt: TGTGCCAGCAGCTCCCTCCAGACTACGCAGTATTTT
CDR3aa: CASSSLQTTQYF
abundance: -
len: 12
d_gene: -
j_gene: TRBJ2-3
v_gene: TRBV9

CDR3nt: TGTGCCAGCAGTTTTAGCGACAGCTCCTACGAGCAGTACTTC
CDR3aa: CASSFSDSSYEQYF
abundance: -
len: 14
d_gene: -
j_gene: TRBJ2-7
v_gene: TRBV28

CDR3nt: TGTGCCAGCAGCTTGAGGCAGGCGGATGGCTACACCTTC
CDR3aa: CASSLRQADGYTF
abundance: many
len: 13
d_gene: -
j_gene: TRBJ1-2
v_gene: TRBV5-6

CDR3nt: TGTGCCAGCAGCTTAGAGACCGGGACTAGCTCCTACAATGAGCAGTTCTTC
CDR3aa: CASSLETGTSSYNEQFF
abundance: few
len: 17
d_gene: TRBD2
j_gene: TRBJ2-1
v_gene: TRBV7-6

CDR3nt: TGCGCCAGCAGCCAAGAAGGACTAGCGGTAGGTGACGTTGAGCAGTTCTTC
CDR3aa: CASSQEGLAVGDVEQFF
abundance: -
len: 17
d_gene: TRBD2
j_gene: TRBJ2-1
v_gene: TRBV4-1

CDR3nt: TGCAGTGCTAGGTCTAGCGGGAGGTCAAGTTACGAGCAGTACTTC
CDR3aa: CSARSSGRSSYEQYF
abundance: few
len: 15
d_gene: TRBD2
j_gene: TRBJ2-7
v_gene: TRBV20-1

CDR3nt: TGCAGTGTTGGGACTAGCGGATCCTACGAGCAGTACTTC
CDR3aa: CSVGTSGSYEQYF
abundance: -
len: 13
d_gene: TRBD2
j_gene: TRBJ2-7
v_gene: TRBV29-1

CDR3nt: TGTGCCAGCACCCCGAGGGTGGCTGATAATTCACCCCTCCACTTT
CDR3aa: CASTPRVADNSPLHF
abundance: -
len: 15
d_gene: -
j_gene: TRBJ1-6
v_gene: TRBV6-1

CDR3nt: TGTGCTAGTGGTTTGACACTGACAAACCTAGCGGGAGCCTCAAATGAGCAGTTCTTC
CDR3aa: CASGLTLTNLAGASNEQFF
abundance: -
len: 19
d_gene: TRBD2
j_gene: TRBJ2-1
v_gene: TRBV12-5

CDR3nt: TGCAGTGCCAGTAAGGGACTAGCGGGAGGGAACACCGATACGCAGTATTTT
CDR3aa: CSASKGLAGGNTDTQYF
abundance: once
len: 17
d_gene: TRBD2
j_gene: TRBJ2-3
v_gene: TRBV20-1